This T cell receptor (beta chain) was captured in a study of blood T cell repertoires in COVID-19. About the study: COVID-19 samples collected from the United States, Italy and Spain covered acute and convalescent phases. Sources were T cells, B-cell-depleted T cells, or PBMCs; the material itself was cDNA or gDNA.

Germline CDR1 reads ENHRY; CDR2 reads SYGVKD. J gave up 1 base and V 2 bases, and 3 bases lay outside the gene matches. CDR3 length equals 15 residues. Profiled with immunoSEQ multiplex PCR; TCRdb holds only in-frame clones, not every one. This table has under 200,000 clones, approximately 80% appearing once. This TCR was recovered from a human donor in a cohort sampled during active COVID-19. The chain combines TRBV10-3 with TRBJ1-1, with 8 positions matching TRBD1. Material for sequencing was peripheral blood. The CDR3 sequence is CAISEGTGRNTEAFF. The CDR3 DNA follows: TGTGCCATCAGTGAGGGGACAGGCCGGAACACTGAAGCTTTCTTT.